This T cell receptor beta chain was profiled in a study of CD8+ T cells in alopecia areata. About the study: Scoring of treated patients' severity used the percentage of affected scalp area. Overall study results and limits: Lesional tissue from the scalp (especially in alopecia totalis/universalis) showed higher clonality than normal scalp. Scalp clonality dropped significantly under tofacitinib, as did expanded CD8+ top-100 clones.

Isolated RNA was reverse transcribed into cDNA used as the sequencing template. Sequencing used immunoSEQ multiplex PCR; TCRdb keeps in-frame clones, though not all of them. The sample consists of approximately 210,000 clones, under 80% of them appearing once. This clone has just a few counts. What it binds is not known. Treatment of the sample: oral pan-JAK inhibitor, 5-10 mg twice daily. CDR3 size: 13 residues. From germline, CDR1 is SGHDN and CDR2 FVKESK. V was trimmed by 5 bases and J by 4 bases, leaving 8 bases between them. The starting material was CD4+ T cells sorted from blood, obtained at roughly week 49, from a patient treated with tofacitinib. V gene TRBV14 combines with J gene TRBJ2-2; D assignment may be TRBD1 or TRBD2 (5 bases each). The receptor was derived from a human donor with alopecia areata. Written as DNA, the CDR3 is TGTGCCAGCAGCGGGACCAGCACCGGGGAGCTGTTTTTT. Translation gives CASSGTSTGELFF.